This T cell receptor (beta chain) was sequenced during a study of OX40 agonist ivuxolimab in advanced cancers. Using immunoSEQ multiplex PCR, the repertoire was profiled, and TCRdb retains in-frame clones only, with some absent. The data show approximately 11,000 clones, with roughly four fifths seen just once and under 11% held by the top ten. V was pared by 0 bases and J by 7 bases, with 7 bases between. The CDR3 is made up of 13 amino acids. Germline lookup yields CDR1 MNHNY and CDR2 SVGAGI (reference sequence). Relative to its sample, this clone is medium-sized. The chain couples TRBV6-6 to TRBJ2-1; D ambiguous. The receptor was isolated from an adult with an advanced solid tumor such as melanoma, head and neck, liver or kidney cancer. The source material was CD4+ or CD8+ T cells sorted from blood, sampled in a trial of the OX40 agonist ivuxolimab. CDR3 sequence reads: CASSYSVRNEQFF. In nucleotides, the CDR3 is TGTGCCAGCAGTTACTCTGTCCGGAATGAGCAGTTCTTC.